This T cell receptor (beta chain) is drawn from a study of shared clonotypes between healthy human individuals. V lost 2 bases, J lost 9 bases, and 10 bases stayed unmatched. The germline V gene has CDR1 KGHSH and CDR2 LQKENI. This CDR3 has 15 amino acids. Method: immunoSEQ multiplex PCR; TCRdb's copy keeps in-frame clones and lacks some. The sample records 2 million to 2.5 million clones, 90% to 97% being singletons. The chain employs TRBV18 and TRBJ2-3; 8 nucleotides line up with TRBD2. The TCR originated in a man aged 18 to 29 in good health. The material sequenced was naive CD4+ T cells sorted from blood. The subset is: CD45RA+ positively selected. The CDR3 nucleotides read TGTGCCAGCTCACCAGCGCCCGGGACTAGGTCAACGCAGTATTTT. This translates into CASSPAPGTRSTQYF.